This T cell receptor beta chain derives from a study of blood T cell repertoires in COVID-19. Study in general: Researchers got acute and convalescent COVID-19 samples from the United States, Italy and Spain. From T cells, B-cell-depleted T cells, or PBMCs came the material, which was cDNA or gDNA.

Authors' methods: Estimated nucleated cell counts came from reference gene primer amplification. Some clones are missing from TCRdb's copy, which holds only in-frame ones; the method was immunoSEQ multiplex PCR. From that table come the V and J calls and clone size; the DNA was used to work out D and trimming. The table has fewer than 300,000 clones, 80% to 90% seen once; the top ten hold under 2.5%. Trimming took off 0 bases at V and 3 bases at J, with 15 bases between the two ends. Germline CDR1 MRHNA, CDR2 SNTAGT. CDR3 length: 16 residues. Sequencing was carried out using peripheral blood. This receptor was identified in a woman between 50 and 59 years old with acute or convalescent COVID-19. This chain uses TRBV6-4 with TRBJ2-7; D is possibly TRBD1 (5 bases). The CDR3 nucleotides are TGTGCCAGCAGTGACTCGATGTTCTCAGGGTGCTACGAGCAGTACTTC. The encoded protein is CASSDSMFSGCYEQYF.